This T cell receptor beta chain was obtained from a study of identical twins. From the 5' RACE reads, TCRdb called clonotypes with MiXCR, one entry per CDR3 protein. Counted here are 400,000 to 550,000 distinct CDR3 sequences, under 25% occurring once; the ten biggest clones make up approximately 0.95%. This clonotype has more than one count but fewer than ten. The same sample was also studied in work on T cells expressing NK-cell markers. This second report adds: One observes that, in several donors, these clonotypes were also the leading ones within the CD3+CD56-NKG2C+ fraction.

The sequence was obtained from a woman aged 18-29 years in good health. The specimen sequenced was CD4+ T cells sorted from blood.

The CDR3: CASSTDRGYQPQHF. CDR3 bases: TGTGCCAGCAGTACGGACAGGGGTTATCAGCCCCAGCATTTT. The rearrangement uses TRBV6-1 and TRBJ1-5, with 9 nucleotides matching TRBD1. CDR3 size: 14 residues. Germline V gene lookup returns CDR1 MNHNS and CDR2 SASEGT. J lost 5 bases, V lost 5 bases, and 4 bases had no gene match.